The clone carrying this TCR beta chain came up a few times. TCRdb analysed the RT-PCR reads with MiXCR anew, one entry per CDR3 protein. The sample includes 550,000 to 750,000 distinct CDR3 sequences, approximately 15% of them seen just once. The receptor was derived from a female donor in good health, serving as a healthy control. The sample consisted of memory CD4+ T cells from blood.

DNA of the CDR3: TGTGCCAGCTCGAGCGGGGGGAGGGCCATGGGAGAGACCCAGTACTTC. It specifies CASSSGGRAMGETQYF. The rearrangement uses TRBV12-3 or TRBV12-4 and TRBJ2-5; 9 positions agree with TRBD2. V shed 8 bases, J shed 4 bases, and the junction held 14 bases outside the gene matches. The CDR3 is 16 amino acids.